The rows below give T cell receptor beta chains drawn from one sample of a study of blood T cells in healthy people across ages. Via MiXCR, TCRdb re-called the 5' RACE reads, giving one row per CDR3 protein. Counted here are about 830,000 distinct CDR3 sequences, nearly 60% occurring once; the ten biggest clones make up 20% to 25%. What was sequenced was blood. The receptors come from a man aged 30 to 45 in good health. Each CDR3 is given with its conserved first and last residue. D genes are given only for firm matches. Not all rows give a size; the values are once, few, many and, for expanded clones, a class.

abundance | j_gene | v_gene | d_gene | CDR3aa | CDR3nt
. | TRBJ2-7 | TRBV20-1 | . | CSARDSRDSTQEQYF | TGCAGTGCTAGAGATAGTCGGGACTCAACCCAGGAGCAGTACTTC
. | TRBJ2-3 | TRBV6-2/TRBV6-3 | TRBD2 | CASSYRIRTSGSLADTQYF | TGTGCCAGCAGTTACAGGATTCGGACTAGCGGGAGTTTGGCAGATACGCAGTATTTT
. | TRBJ1-2 | TRBV3-1 | . | CASSQEAVGADGYTF | TGTGCCAGCAGCCAAGAGGCAGTTGGGGCAGATGGCTACACCTTC
. | TRBJ1-2 | TRBV20-1 | . | CSARGTGGGCGYTF | TGCAGTGCTAGAGGAACTGGGGGAGGCTGTGGCTACACCTTC
. | TRBJ1-5 | TRBV27 | . | CASSLSGRQPQHF | TGTGCCAGCAGTTTATCGGGGCGTCAGCCCCAGCATTTT
few | TRBJ2-1 | TRBV10-3 | . | CAISDGYDNEQFF | TGTGCCATCAGTGACGGGTATGACAATGAGCAGTTCTTC
few | TRBJ2-3 | TRBV10-3 | TRBD2 | CANGGSDEDTQYF | TGTGCCAACGGCGGGAGCGATGAGGATACGCAGTATTTT
. | TRBJ2-3 | TRBV20-1 | TRBD1 | CSARVTGDTQYF | TGCAGTGCTAGAGTGACAGGGGATACGCAGTATTTT
. | TRBJ2-7 | TRBV9 | TRBD1 | CASSVQVGQGFPTYSYEQYF | TGTGCCAGCAGCGTTCAGGTGGGACAGGGTTTTCCTACATACTCCTACGAGCAGTACTTC
. | TRBJ1-1 | TRBV20-1 | . | CSARGAGKGYVNTEAFF | TGCAGTGCTAGAGGGGCGGGGAAGGGGTATGTGAACACTGAAGCTTTCTTT
. | TRBJ2-3 | TRBV10-3 | . | CAISGDGNTQYF | TGTGCCATCAGTGGGGACGGAAATACGCAGTATTTT
few | TRBJ1-2 | TRBV6-2/TRBV6-3 | . | CASSTGQDYGYTF | TGTGCCAGCAGCACGGGTCAAGACTATGGCTACACCTTC
. | TRBJ2-5 | TRBV20-1 | . | CSARVEWGKGEQETQYF | TGCAGTGCTAGAGTTGAGTGGGGGAAAGGGGAGCAAGAGACCCAGTACTTC
. | TRBJ1-5 | TRBV4-2 | . | CASSQDLVGQKLSNQPQHF | TGTGCCAGCAGCCAAGACCTCGTGGGGCAAAAACTGAGCAATCAGCCCCAGCATTTT
. | TRBJ2-1 | TRBV9 | . | CTSSGLVSIEQFF | TGTACCAGCAGCGGATTAGTGAGTATTGAGCAGTTCTTC
. | TRBJ2-1 | TRBV6-2/TRBV6-3 | . | CASSRTPIGPYNEQFF | TGTGCCAGCAGCCGGACCCCCATTGGGCCCTACAATGAGCAGTTCTTC
. | TRBJ2-1 | TRBV11-2 | TRBD2 | CASSEGTSGSSNYNEQFF | TGTGCCAGCAGCGAAGGGACTAGCGGGAGTAGTAACTACAATGAGCAGTTCTTC
few | TRBJ1-1 | TRBV13 | . | CASSLGTLAFF | TGTGCCAGCAGCTTAGGGACATTGGCTTTCTTT
few | TRBJ1-2 | TRBV10-3 | . | CAISESPGTDYGYTF | TGTGCCATCAGTGAGTCTCCCGGGACCGACTATGGCTACACCTTC
few | TRBJ2-5 | TRBV7-2 | . | CASSLASRTQYF | TGTGCCAGCAGCTTAGCAAGTCGGACCCAGTACTTC
few | TRBJ1-4 | TRBV20-1 | TRBD1 | CSATGQGLGKLFF | TGCAGTGCAACCGGACAGGGTCTCGGAAAACTGTTTTTT
. | TRBJ2-3 | TRBV20-1 | . | CSAAPLVRGTDTQYF | TGCAGTGCGGCGCCGCTGGTGAGGGGCACAGATACGCAGTATTTT
few | TRBJ2-1 | TRBV4-3 | TRBD2 | CASSQDGLAGDGQFF | TGCGCCAGCAGCCAGGATGGACTAGCGGGGGATGGGCAGTTCTTC
. | TRBJ2-5 | TRBV5-6 | . | CASSLSLRGEETQYF | TGTGCCAGCAGCTTGTCGCTGAGGGGGGAGGAGACCCAGTACTTC
once | TRBJ2-1 | TRBV3-1 | . | CASSPSLSGEQFF | TGTGCCAGCAGCCCCTCTCTCTCAGGGGAGCAGTTCTTC
many | TRBJ1-5 | TRBV7-8 | . | CASSADSYSNQPQHF | TGTGCCAGCAGCGCGGACAGTTATAGCAATCAGCCCCAGCATTTT
once | TRBJ2-7 | TRBV4-1 | . | CASSQGPGQPLGEQYF | TGCGCCAGCAGCCAAGGCCCTGGACAGCCCTTGGGGGAGCAGTACTTC
. | TRBJ2-7 | TRBV5-1 | TRBD1 | CASSFNRDRGENYEQYF | TGCGCCAGCAGCTTCAACCGGGACAGGGGTGAGAACTACGAGCAGTACTTC
few | TRBJ2-7 | TRBV6-5 | . | CASSYSGLKGYEQYF | TGTGCCAGCAGTTACTCTGGGTTAAAGGGCTACGAGCAGTACTTC
many | TRBJ2-5 | TRBV29-1 | TRBD2 | CSVEIRREAGRETQYF | TGCAGCGTTGAGATCCGGCGGGAGGCAGGGCGAGAGACCCAGTACTTC
. | TRBJ2-6 | TRBV10-3 | . | CAISDPVEANVLTF | TGTGCCATCAGTGACCCCGTGGAGGCCAACGTCCTGACTTTC
. | TRBJ2-5 | TRBV28 | TRBD2 | CASSFVAGGEGTQYF | TGTGCCAGCAGTTTCGTAGCGGGTGGGGAAGGGACCCAGTACTTC
. | TRBJ2-7 | TRBV24-1 | . | CATSDLASPYEQYF | TGTGCCACCAGTGATTTGGCCAGCCCCTACGAGCAGTACTTC
. | TRBJ2-5 | TRBV9 | . | CASSAGDTRTETQYF | TGTGCCAGCAGCGCGGGAGACACACGAACGGAGACCCAGTACTTC
. | TRBJ2-7 | TRBV6-5 | . | CASRAGLSYEQYF | TGTGCCAGCAGAGCAGGGCTCAGCTACGAGCAGTACTTC
. | TRBJ2-3 | TRBV20-1 | . | CSATSNRDSKAADTQYF | TGCAGTGCTACTTCCAACCGGGACTCAAAGGCGGCAGATACGCAGTATTTT
. | TRBJ2-7 | TRBV7-2 | . | CASSSSPSYEQYF | TGTGCCAGCAGCTCAAGCCCCTCCTACGAGCAGTACTTC
. | TRBJ2-7 | TRBV7-8 | . | CARYTHQAFYEQYF | TGTGCCAGATACACCCATCAGGCGTTCTACGAGCAGTACTTC
. | TRBJ1-5 | TRBV30 | . | CAWSAGLTRDSNQPQHF | TGTGCCTGGAGCGCGGGCCTCACGCGGGATAGCAATCAGCCCCAGCATTTT
. | TRBJ2-1 | TRBV2 | TRBD1 | CASRGTGGAGSYNEQFF | TGTGCCAGCAGGGGGACAGGGGGCGCTGGCTCCTACAATGAGCAGTTCTTC
. | TRBJ1-2 | TRBV20-1 | . | CSARDFQVPRGGYTF | TGCAGTGCTAGAGATTTTCAGGTCCCACGGGGTGGCTACACCTTC
. | TRBJ2-5 | TRBV6-1 | . | CASREPRRETQYF | TGTGCCAGCAGAGAACCGAGGCGAGAGACCCAGTACTTC
few | TRBJ2-1 | TRBV11-1 | . | CASSFLRGPYNEQFF | TGTGCCAGCAGCTTCCTGAGGGGACCTTACAATGAGCAGTTCTTC
. | TRBJ2-5 | TRBV7-2 | TRBD2 | CASSFTGGPKETQYF | TGTGCCAGCAGCTTTACGGGAGGGCCTAAAGAGACCCAGTACTTC
. | TRBJ1-5 | TRBV20-1 | . | CSAREAQGASNQPQHF | TGCAGTGCTAGAGAGGCTCAAGGGGCTTCAAATCAGCCCCAGCATTTT
. | TRBJ2-5 | TRBV20-1 | . | CSAPDGLAPQGTQYF | TGCAGTGCACCGGACGGCCTAGCGCCGCAAGGGACCCAGTACTTC
few | TRBJ2-1 | TRBV5-5 | TRBD2 | CASRTGLGFYNEQFF | TGTGCCAGCAGGACGGGACTAGGATTCTACAATGAGCAGTTCTTC
. | TRBJ2-7 | TRBV9 | TRBD2 | CASSSGGASGNYEQYF | TGTGCCAGCAGCTCGGGAGGGGCTAGCGGGAATTACGAGCAGTACTTC
. | TRBJ1-2 | TRBV7-9 | . | CASSLAVPGAYSYTF | TGTGCCAGCAGCTTAGCGGTCCCTGGGGCCTATAGCTACACCTTC
. | TRBJ2-1 | TRBV5-4 | . | CASSLVHGKQFF | TGTGCCAGCAGCTTGGTCCACGGGAAGCAGTTCTTC
. | TRBJ2-2 | TRBV6-4 | . | CASSDRTWGERDTGELFF | TGTGCCAGCAGCGACAGAACGTGGGGGGAAAGGGACACCGGGGAGCTGTTTTTT
. | TRBJ2-1 | TRBV5-1 | . | CASSFRGRPSYNEQFF | TGCGCCAGCAGCTTCAGAGGGAGACCCTCCTACAATGAGCAGTTCTTC
. | TRBJ1-2 | TRBV27 | . | CASSQGIGYGYTF | TGTGCCAGCAGTCAGGGGATCGGCTATGGCTACACCTTC
few | TRBJ1-2 | TRBV28 | . | CASSLVGLGGYTF | TGTGCCAGCAGTTTGGTTGGATTAGGTGGCTACACCTTC
. | TRBJ2-1 | TRBV12-3/TRBV12-4 | TRBD1 | CASSYPPGTGYNEQFF | TGTGCCAGCAGTTACCCCCCCGGGACAGGCTACAATGAGCAGTTCTTC
. | TRBJ2-7 | TRBV28 | TRBD1 | CASIGQGALYEQYF | TGTGCCAGCATCGGACAGGGCGCCCTCTACGAGCAGTACTTC
. | TRBJ2-7 | TRBV6-5 | TRBD1 | CASGDPGGSREQYF | TGTGCCAGCGGAGACCCAGGGGGCTCACGCGAGCAGTACTTC
. | TRBJ1-1 | TRBV2 | . | CASSARTSNTEAFF | TGTGCCAGCAGTGCCAGGACATCAAACACTGAAGCTTTCTTT
few | TRBJ2-3 | TRBV16 | . | CASSEQVTDTQYF | TGTGCCAGCAGTGAGCAGGTCACAGATACGCAGTATTTT
. | TRBJ1-1 | TRBV12-3/TRBV12-4 | . | CASSLMIDTEAFF | TGTGCCAGCAGTTTAATGATAGACACTGAAGCTTTCTTT